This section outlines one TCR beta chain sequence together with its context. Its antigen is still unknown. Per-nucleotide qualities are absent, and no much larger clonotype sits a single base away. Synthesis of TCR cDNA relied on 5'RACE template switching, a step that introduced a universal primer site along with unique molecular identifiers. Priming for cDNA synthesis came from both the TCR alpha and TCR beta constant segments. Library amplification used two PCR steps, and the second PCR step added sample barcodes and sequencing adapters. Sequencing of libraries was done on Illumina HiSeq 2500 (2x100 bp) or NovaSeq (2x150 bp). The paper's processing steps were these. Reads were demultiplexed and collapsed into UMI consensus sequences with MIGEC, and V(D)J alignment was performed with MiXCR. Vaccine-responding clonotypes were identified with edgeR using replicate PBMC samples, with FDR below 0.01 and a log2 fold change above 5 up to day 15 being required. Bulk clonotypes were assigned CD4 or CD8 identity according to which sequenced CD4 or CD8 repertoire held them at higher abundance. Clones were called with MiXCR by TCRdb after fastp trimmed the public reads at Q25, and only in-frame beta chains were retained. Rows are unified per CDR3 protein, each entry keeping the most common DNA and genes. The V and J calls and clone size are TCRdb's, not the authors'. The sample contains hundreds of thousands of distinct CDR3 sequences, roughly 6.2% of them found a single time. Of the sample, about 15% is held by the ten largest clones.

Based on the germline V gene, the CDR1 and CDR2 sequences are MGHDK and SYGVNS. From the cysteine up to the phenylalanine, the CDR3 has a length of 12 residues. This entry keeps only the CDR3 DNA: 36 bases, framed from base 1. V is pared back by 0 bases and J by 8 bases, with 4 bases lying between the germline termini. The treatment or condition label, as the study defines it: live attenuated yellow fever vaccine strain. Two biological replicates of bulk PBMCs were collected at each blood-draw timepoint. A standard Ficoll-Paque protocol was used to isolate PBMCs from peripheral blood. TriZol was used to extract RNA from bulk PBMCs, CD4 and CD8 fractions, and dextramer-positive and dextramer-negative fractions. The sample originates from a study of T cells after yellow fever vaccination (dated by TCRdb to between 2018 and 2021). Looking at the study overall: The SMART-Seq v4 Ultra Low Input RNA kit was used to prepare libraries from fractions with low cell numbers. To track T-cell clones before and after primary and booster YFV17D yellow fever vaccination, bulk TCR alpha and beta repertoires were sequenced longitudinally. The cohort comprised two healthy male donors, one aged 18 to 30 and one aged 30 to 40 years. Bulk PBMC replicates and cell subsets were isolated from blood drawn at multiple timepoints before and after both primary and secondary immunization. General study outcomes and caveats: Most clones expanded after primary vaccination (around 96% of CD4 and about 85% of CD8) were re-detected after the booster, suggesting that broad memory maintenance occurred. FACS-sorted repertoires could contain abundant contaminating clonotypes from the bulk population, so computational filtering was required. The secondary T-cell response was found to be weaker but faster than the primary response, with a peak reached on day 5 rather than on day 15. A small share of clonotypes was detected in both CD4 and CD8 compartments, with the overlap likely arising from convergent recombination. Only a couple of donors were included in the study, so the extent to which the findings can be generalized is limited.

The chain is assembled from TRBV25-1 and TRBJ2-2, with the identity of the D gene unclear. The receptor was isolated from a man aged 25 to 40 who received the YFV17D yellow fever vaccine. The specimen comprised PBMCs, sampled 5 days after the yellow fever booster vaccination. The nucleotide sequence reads TGTGCCAGCAGTGAATACAGGGGGGAGCTGTTTTTT. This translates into CASSEYRGELFF.